These 9 T cell receptor beta chains were all obtained from the same sample, sequenced in a study of blood T cell repertoires in COVID-19. The data were produced by immunoSEQ multiplex PCR, yet TCRdb's version contains in-frame clones alone and is incomplete. The sample contains approximately 77,000 clones, more than 70% of which appear only once. The sample taken for sequencing was peripheral blood. These receptors all stem from a woman of 80 years or more with acute or convalescent COVID-19.

The chain has TRBV2 and TRBJ2-7, with D possibly matching TRBD2 (5 bases). V lost 7 bases and J 0 bases, leaving 13 bases between the germline ends. This CDR3 contains 14 residues. Germline V CDR1 and CDR2: SNHLY, FYNNEI. Here the CDR3 DNA reads TGTGCCAGCAAGGGCCGTGGGAGCTCCTACGAGCAGTACTTC. As protein: CASKGRGSSYEQYF.

This clone was observed once. The rearrangement joins TRBV5-1 to TRBJ2-3; D perhaps matches TRBD2 (6 bases). The V gene lost 2 bases and the J gene lost 5 bases, with 12 bases spanning the gap. The CDR3 contains 14 residues. In germline, CDR1 is SGHRS, CDR2 YFSETQ. This CDR3 reads CASSFTGDRDTQYF. CDR3 nucleotides: TGCGCCAGCAGCTTTACGGGGGACCGAGATACGCAGTATTTT.

The chain couples TRBV10-3 to TRBJ2-2, with 9 nucleotides matching TRBD2. Losses at the gene ends were 10 bases for V and 3 bases for J; bases not matched to a gene: 6. This CDR3 has 14 amino acids. The germline V gene encodes CDR1 ENHRY and CDR2 SYGVKD. CDR3 sequence reads: CATCGRGDTGELFF. The CDR3 bases are TGTGCCACCTGCGGGAGGGGCGACACCGGGGAGCTGTTTTTT.

The chain employs TRBV6-4 and TRBJ1-1, with 9 bases that match TRBD1. Per germline, CDR1 MRHNA and CDR2 SNTAGT. V gave up 2 bases and J gave up 8 bases; unmatched junction bases: 6. The CDR3 extends over 14 amino acids. The CDR3, as DNA: TGTGCCAGCAGTGACGGGACAGGGTATGAGGAAGCTTTCTTT. Amino acid sequence: CASSDGTGYEEAFF.

The chain carries TRBV6-5 and TRBJ2-2; 8 bases are a match to TRBD2. V was pared by 5 bases and J by 4 bases, with 6 bases of the junction left unmatched. This CDR3 comprises 15 residues. Looked up from germline, CDR1 is MNHEY and CDR2 is SVGAGI. The CDR3 is CASSPTSVGTGELFF. The CDR3 nucleotides read TGTGCCAGCAGTCCGACTAGCGTCGGCACCGGGGAGCTGTTTTTT.

This chain uses TRBV20-1 with TRBJ1-2; tentatively, D is TRBD1 (6 bases). This CDR3 is 11 amino acids long. CDR1 DFQATT and CDR2 SNEGSKA come from the germline V gene (reference sequence). The V and J ends lost 3 bases and 7 bases respectively, with 9 bases between them. The CDR3 region is CSARPGAGYTF. The CDR3 nucleotides read TGCAGTGCTAGGCCAGGGGCTGGCTACACCTTC.

The V call is TRBV7-9, the J call TRBJ1-5; no definite D call. This CDR3 contains 15 residues. With 5 bases removed from V and 7 bases from J, the gap between germline ends came to 18 bases. Germline loops: CDR1 SEHNR, CDR2 FQNEAQ (reference sequence). The CDR3 protein is CASSPLPAGRQPQHF. DNA for the CDR3: TGTGCCAGCAGCCCGCTACCCGCCGGGAGGCAGCCCCAGCATTTT.

The CDR3 protein is CASSPGSRPDTQYF. Written as DNA, the CDR3 is TGTGCCAGTAGTCCGGGGTCGCGTCCAGATACGCAGTATTTT. This chain links TRBV19 with TRBJ2-3; D may be TRBD2 (5 bases). CDR3 length: 14 amino acids. Trimming shortened V by 5 bases and J by 4 bases, and 13 bases separated the two germline ends. Germline V gives CDR1 LNHDA, CDR2 SQIVND (reference sequence). The full variable domain, rest sourced from reference TRBV19 and TRBJ2-3, is DGGITQSPKYLFRKEGQNVTLSCEQNLNHDAMYWYRQDPGQGLRLIYYSQIVNDFQKGDIAEGYSVSREKKESFPLTVTSAQKNPTAFYLCASSPGSRPDTQYFGPGTRLTVL.

CDR3 sequence (DNA): TGTGCCACCGCCCTGACAGGGAAGGACATTCAGTACTTC. Translation gives CATALTGKDIQYF. The chain employs TRBV27 and TRBJ2-4; the match to TRBD1 covers 7 bases. The CDR3 spans 13 residues. Germline V gene sequence: CDR1 MNHEY, CDR2 SMNVEV (reference sequence). Germline trimming cut 10 bases from V and 8 bases from J; bases unmatched to any gene: 11.